This T cell receptor (beta chain) appears in the sequencing data of a study of blood T cell repertoires in COVID-19. Using immunoSEQ multiplex PCR, the repertoire was profiled, and TCRdb retains in-frame clones only, with some absent. There are roughly 430,000 clones in the sample; roughly 86% occur only once, and approximately 2.1% lies in the top ten. CDR3 size: 15 residues. Losses at the gene ends were 5 bases for V and 2 bases for J; bases not matched to a gene: 8. Germline CDR1 reads MNHEY; CDR2 reads SMNVEV (reference sequence). The source of this sequence is a woman in her thirties or forties with acute COVID-19. The genes are TRBV27 and TRBJ1-1; 7 nucleotides line up with TRBD1. The specimen sequenced was PBMCs or T cells enriched from blood (not recorded which). The DNA for the CDR3 is TGTGCCAGCAGTAGAACAGGGGAATTCAACACTGAAGCTTTCTTT. This codes for CASSRTGEFNTEAFF.